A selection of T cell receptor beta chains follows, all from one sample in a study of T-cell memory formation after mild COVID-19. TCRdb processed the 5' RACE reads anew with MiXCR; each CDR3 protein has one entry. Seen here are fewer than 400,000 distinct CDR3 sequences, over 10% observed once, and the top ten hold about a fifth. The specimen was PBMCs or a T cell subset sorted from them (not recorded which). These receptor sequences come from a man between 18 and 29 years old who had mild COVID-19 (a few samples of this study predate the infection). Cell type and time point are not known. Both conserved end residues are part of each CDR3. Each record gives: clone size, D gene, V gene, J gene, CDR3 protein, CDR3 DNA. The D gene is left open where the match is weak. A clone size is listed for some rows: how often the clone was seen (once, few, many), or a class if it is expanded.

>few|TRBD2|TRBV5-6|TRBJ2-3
CASSLDRGGPPDTQYF
TGTGCCAGCAGCTTGGATCGGGGGGGACCCCCAGATACGCAGTATTTT
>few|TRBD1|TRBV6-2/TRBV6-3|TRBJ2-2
CASSAAGTANTGELFF
TGTGCCAGCAGCGCCGCCGGGACAGCGAACACCGGGGAGCTGTTTTTT
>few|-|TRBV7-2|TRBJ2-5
CASSPQGAGETQYF
TGTGCCAGCAGCCCCCAAGGTGCAGGGGAGACCCAGTACTTC
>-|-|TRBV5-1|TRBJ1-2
CATGLDSPNYGYTF
TGCGCCACCGGCCTCGACAGTCCTAACTATGGCTACACCTTC
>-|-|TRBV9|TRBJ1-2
CASSVDLRRTPNYGYTF
TGTGCCAGCAGCGTAGATCTCCGGAGGACACCCAACTATGGCTACACCTTC
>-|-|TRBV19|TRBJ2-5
CASWDGSADQETQYF
TGTGCCAGTTGGGACGGGTCGGCGGACCAAGAGACCCAGTACTTC
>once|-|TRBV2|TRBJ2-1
CASRGEGRAYNEQFF
TGTGCCAGCAGGGGGGAAGGGCGGGCCTACAATGAGCAGTTCTTC
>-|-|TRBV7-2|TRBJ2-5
CASSPSLGEATQYF
TGTGCCAGCAGCCCCTCGTTGGGGGAGGCGACCCAGTACTTC
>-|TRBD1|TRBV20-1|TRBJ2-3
CSADPDRSPVLGPTDTQYF
TGCAGTGCCGACCCGGACAGGTCCCCCGTGTTAGGCCCCACAGATACGCAGTATTTT
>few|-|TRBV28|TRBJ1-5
CASSWGRWVAPQHF
TGTGCCAGCAGTTGGGGACGCTGGGTGGCGCCCCAGCATTTT
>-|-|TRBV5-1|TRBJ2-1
CASSRPQTGKRGGEQFF
TGCGCCAGCAGCCGCCCCCAAACAGGGAAAAGGGGCGGTGAGCAGTTCTTC
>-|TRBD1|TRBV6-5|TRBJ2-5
CASSSWQGEETQYF
TGTGCCAGCAGTTCTTGGCAGGGGGAAGAGACCCAGTACTTC
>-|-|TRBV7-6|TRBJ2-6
CASSPPTGDPTRNSGANVLTF
TGTGCCAGCAGTCCCCCGACCGGGGACCCCACTCGAAACTCTGGGGCCAACGTCCTGACTTTC
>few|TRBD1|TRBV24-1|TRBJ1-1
CATSDSGTAAFF
TGTGCCACCAGTGATTCCGGGACAGCAGCTTTCTTT
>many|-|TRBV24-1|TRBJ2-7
CATSDSSGAGEQYF
TGTGCCACCAGTGATTCATCGGGGGCGGGCGAGCAGTACTTC
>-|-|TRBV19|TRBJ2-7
CASSMGGYSYEQYF
TGTGCCAGTAGTATGGGCGGGTACTCCTACGAGCAGTACTTC
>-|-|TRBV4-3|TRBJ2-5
CASSQGAGRGRGETQYF
TGCGCCAGCAGCCAAGGAGCGGGGAGGGGCAGGGGAGAGACCCAGTACTTC
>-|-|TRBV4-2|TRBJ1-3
CASEDRLFSGNTIYF
TGTGCCAGCGAAGACAGGCTCTTCTCTGGAAACACCATATATTTT
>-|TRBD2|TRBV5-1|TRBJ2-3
CASSWGLAGLTDTQYF
TGCGCCAGCAGCTGGGGACTAGCGGGACTCACAGATACGCAGTATTTT
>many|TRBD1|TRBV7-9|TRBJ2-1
CASLGGQVLPEQFF
TGTGCCAGCCTAGGGGGACAGGTTCTCCCTGAGCAGTTCTTC
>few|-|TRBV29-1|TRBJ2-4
CSVDYGAQNIQYF
TGCAGCGTTGATTACGGGGCCCAAAACATTCAGTACTTC
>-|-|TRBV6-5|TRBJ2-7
CASSYSSGTLYEQYF
TGTGCCAGCAGTTACTCATCGGGGACACTCTACGAGCAGTACTTC
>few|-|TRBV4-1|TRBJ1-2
CASSQVGGRISDYGYTF
TGCGCCAGCAGCCAAGTTGGGGGTCGGATTTCCGACTATGGCTACACCTTC
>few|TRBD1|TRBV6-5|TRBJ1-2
CASSYSRTGSYGYTF
TGTGCCAGCAGTTACTCGAGGACAGGGAGCTATGGCTACACCTTC
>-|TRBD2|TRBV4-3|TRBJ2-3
CASSQDGSLAGTATDTQYF
TGCGCCAGCAGCCAAGATGGATCCCTAGCGGGAACAGCCACAGATACGCAGTATTTT
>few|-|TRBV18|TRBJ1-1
CASSPGSRTEAFF
TGTGCCAGCTCCCCCGGGTCCCGGACTGAAGCTTTCTTT
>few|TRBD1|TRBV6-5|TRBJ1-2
CASTGGTGVNYGYTF
TGTGCCAGCACGGGCGGGACAGGGGTTAACTATGGCTACACCTTC
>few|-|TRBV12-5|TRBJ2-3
CASGPLFAGATDTQYF
TGTGCTAGTGGTCCCCTATTTGCAGGGGCCACAGATACGCAGTATTTT
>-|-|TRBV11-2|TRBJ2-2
CASSSHGGGRNTGELFF
TGTGCCAGCAGCTCCCACGGTGGAGGCCGTAACACCGGGGAGCTGTTTTTT
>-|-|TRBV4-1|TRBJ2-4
CASSQDSSFKRVRSKNIQYF
TGCGCCAGCAGCCAAGATTCGTCATTCAAGAGGGTTCGATCCAAAAACATTCAGTACTTC
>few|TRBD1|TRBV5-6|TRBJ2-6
CASSFRQGRANVLTF
TGTGCCAGCAGCTTTCGACAGGGCCGGGCCAACGTCCTGACTTTC
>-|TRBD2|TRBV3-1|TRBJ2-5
CASSQGSTSGGDQETQYF
TGTGCCAGCAGCCAAGGAAGCACTAGCGGGGGGGACCAAGAGACCCAGTACTTC
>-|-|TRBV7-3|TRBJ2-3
CASSPRRFPDTQYF
TGTGCCAGCAGCCCCCGTAGGTTCCCAGATACGCAGTATTTT
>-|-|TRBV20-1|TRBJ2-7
CSARPRTENEQYF
TGCAGTGCTAGACCCCGGACAGAGAACGAGCAGTACTTC
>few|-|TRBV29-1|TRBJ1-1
CSVTEINTEAFF
TGCAGCGTGACAGAAATCAACACTGAAGCTTTCTTT
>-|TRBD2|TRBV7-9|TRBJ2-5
CASSSERGRRGQETQYF
TGTGCCAGCAGCTCCGAGCGGGGGCGCAGGGGACAAGAGACCCAGTACTTC
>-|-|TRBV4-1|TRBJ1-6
CASSQDRPTTNSPLHF
TGCGCCAGCAGCCAAGATCGGCCAACCACCAATTCACCCCTCCACTTT
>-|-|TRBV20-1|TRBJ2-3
CSALQGFSTDTQYF
TGCAGTGCTCTGCAGGGGTTCAGCACAGATACGCAGTATTTT
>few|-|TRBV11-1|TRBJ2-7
CASSFSLSEQYF
TGTGCCAGCAGCTTTAGCCTAAGCGAGCAGTACTTC
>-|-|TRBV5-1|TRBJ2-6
CASSLAGWGANVLTF
TGCGCCAGCAGCCTGGCAGGGTGGGGGGCCAACGTCCTGACTTTC